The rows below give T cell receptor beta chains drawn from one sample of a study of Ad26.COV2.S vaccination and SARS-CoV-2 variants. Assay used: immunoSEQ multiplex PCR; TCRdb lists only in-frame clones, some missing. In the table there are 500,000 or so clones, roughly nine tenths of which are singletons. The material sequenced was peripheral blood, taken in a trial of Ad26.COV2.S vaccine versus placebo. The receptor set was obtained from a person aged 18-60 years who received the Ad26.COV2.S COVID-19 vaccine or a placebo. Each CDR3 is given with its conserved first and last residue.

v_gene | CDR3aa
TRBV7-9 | CASSLYVGTSGYNEQFF
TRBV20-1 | CSAKHAGELFF
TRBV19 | CASSIDPGQSNQPQHF
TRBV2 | CASTWDSSSYEQYF
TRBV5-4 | CASSLGSVAQYF
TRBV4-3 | CASSQVRAGGTGELFF
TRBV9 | CASSSGVFTEAFF
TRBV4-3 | CASSLGLEVNEQFF
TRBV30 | CAWSAGGTDTQYF
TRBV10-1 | CASRETQGGAEKLFF
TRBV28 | CASSFPGGSYEQYF
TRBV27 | CASSTTPGTGLREQYF
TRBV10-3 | CAISPQGLSSGNTIYF
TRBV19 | CASSIDVLMGYNEQFF
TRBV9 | CASSAGSRPGRYYEQYF
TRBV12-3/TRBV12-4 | CASSRGGAEAFF
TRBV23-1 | CASSQMMRGETEAFF
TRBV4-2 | CASSQEGDRGLGYTF
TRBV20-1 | CSAREMGTQYF
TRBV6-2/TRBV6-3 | CASSQGSEAFF
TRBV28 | CASSLRGRGNQPQHF
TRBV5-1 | CASSPKAGEAFF
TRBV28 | CATHRAVKYDGYTF
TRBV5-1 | CASSLGLAESTDTQYF
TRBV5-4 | CASSSPRLSQYF
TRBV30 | CAWSTGSEKLFF
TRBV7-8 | CASSSDRVETQYF
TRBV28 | CASSLERDTQYF
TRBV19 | CASTVGVYGYTF
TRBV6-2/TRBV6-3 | CASSPRLAGEETQYF
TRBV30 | CAWSVRTGTDTQYF
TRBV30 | CAWRQTGYTF
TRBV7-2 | CASSSGLAGPNTDTQYF
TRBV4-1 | CASSQDVSFFGGLHSGNTIYF
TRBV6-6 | CASSLLQVPQREGLYNEQFF
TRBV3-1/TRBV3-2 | CASSQDRGRDGYTF
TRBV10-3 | CATAVGDSEHEKLFF
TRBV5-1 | CASSLAAGGIGETQYF
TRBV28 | CASSSTDLTDARIYNEQFF
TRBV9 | CASSVDGGAYNEQFF
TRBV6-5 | CASALVGAETQYF
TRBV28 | CASSLGGGDNSPLHF
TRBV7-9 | CASSLWGADGYTF
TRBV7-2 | CASSLGPSQPQHF
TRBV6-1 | CASSEGQKNTEAFF
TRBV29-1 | CSVAGQMNTEAFF
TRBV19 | CASSADRGETDTQYF
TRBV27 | CASSFEGPNNEQFF
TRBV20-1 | CSARINYEQYF
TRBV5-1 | CASSQDQGHEQYF
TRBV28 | CASSLRGRWTEAFF
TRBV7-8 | CASSRIAGQPYEQYF
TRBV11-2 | CASSPLGGYYEQYF